The clone carrying this T cell receptor beta chain was counted a few times. The data belong to a study of blood T cell repertoires in COVID-19. Study as a whole: Sources were T cells, B-cell-depleted T cells, or PBMCs; the material itself was cDNA or gDNA.

Trimming removed 5 bases at V and 5 bases at J, with 16 bases between. Per germline, CDR1 PRHDT and CDR2 FYEKMQ (reference sequence). This CDR3 has 14 amino acids. In the authors' workflow: Reference gene primer amplification gave estimated nucleated cell counts. Only in-frame clones appear in the TCRdb table, and some are missing; sequencing was by immunoSEQ multiplex PCR. The V and J calls and clone size were taken over from that table, and D and trimming were inferred from the DNA. The data show 300,000 to 450,000 clones, around nine tenths seen once. The study assigned cohorts using participant-reported clinical history. The study counted Cohort 3 donors as recovered given two negative PCRs, clearance, or symptom resolution.

The V call is TRBV13, the J call TRBJ2-7; D is undetermined. This receptor was taken from a woman between 18 and 29 years old who had recovered from COVID-19. The sequencing sample was made of PBMCs or T cells enriched from blood (not recorded which). The CDR3 reads CASSPVKMRNEQYF. For the CDR3, the DNA is TGTGCCAGCAGCCCGGTCAAGATGCGAAACGAGCAGTACTTC.